This TCR beta chain was observed in a study of shared clonotypes between healthy human individuals (dated by TCRdb to the early 2020s). General notes on the study: A couple of women and three men aged 18 to 49 years were included in the cohort. To estimate repertoire size and how much clonotypes are shared between individuals, the study performed deep sequencing of blood TCR repertoires from about five healthy adults. To increase sequencing depth and limit assay-specific biases, TCR repertoire library preparation and sequencing were carried out by different laboratories using diverse techniques. Per donor, leukapheresis produced somewhere between about 0.94 and 8.9 billion PBMCs. What the research found in general, with its limitations: Sampling was limited to blood, and TCR repertoires in tissue likely differ from TCR repertoires in blood. Based on pairwise subsampling, the degree of clonotype sharing among donors was expected to be affected by sequencing depth. Because the study included only a small number of donors, the genetic and exposure-history diversity represented was limited.

Regarding this clone: Its antigen remains undetermined. The sample holds no much larger clone one base away, and base qualities are not on file.

From a lookup of the germline V gene, CDR1 and CDR2 are SGDLS and YYNGEE. V is trimmed back by 4 bases and J by 2 bases, and the junction contains 5 bases that no gene match accounts for. Inclusive of the bounding cysteine and phenylalanine, the CDR3 is 15 residues long. CDR3 DNA only is kept here, 45 bases in frame from base 1. Using the deep immunoSEQ assay, TCR CDR3 regions were amplified from genomic DNA by multiplex PCR. Extracted genomic DNA from each cell subset was spread evenly across all wells of several immunoSEQ 96-well plates, with each plate serving as a replicate. For unsorted PBMC, each replicate PCR was loaded with approximately 0.3 ug genomic DNA, equivalent to tens of thousands of T cell genomes. Unsorted PBMC genomic DNA was sequenced across ten immunoSEQ deep assay plates. Purified libraries were quantified with a Qubit 3.0 fluorometer, sized on a Bioanalyzer 2100, and re-quantified with the KAPA Library Quantification kit. Each immunoSEQ 96-well plate was sequenced on its own single-read 150-cycle Illumina NextSeq 550 flow cell. The authors' pipeline ran thus. The immunoSEQ output contained only junctional sequences without quality scores, so filtering could not match that applied to full-length reads. To assign V/J genes and CDR3, sequences were annotated against IMGT germline references using PyIR, a Python wrapper for IgBLAST v1.9. Any read was removed if the V/J assignment was weak (E-value above 1e-6), the CDR3 was missing, or the read contained stop codons, out-of-frame junctions, or ambiguous translated residues. V3J clonotypes were defined by identical inferred V gene, J gene, and CDR3 amino acid sequence. Percentage overlap between repertoires was calculated by dividing the number of shared unique clonotypes by the size of the smaller repertoire. Richness of each repertoire was evaluated using RTK rarefaction, the Chao1 estimator, and Recon v2.1 estimates of unobserved clonotypes. TCRdb retrieved this table from immuneACCESS and kept in-frame rearrangements only. Not all clones are present; in checked studies, unresolved V genes account for under half, and no reason is known for the remainder. V and J calls plus clone size are reproduced from that table; the DNA served to infer D and trimming. The sample records hundreds of thousands of clones, 70% to 80% of which are singletons. The ten largest clones capture less than 15% of the sample.

Healthy HIV-negative adults with no recently reported acute infections or vaccinations were included as donors. Every donor was a Caucasian adult living in Nashville, Tennessee, USA. For unsorted samples, around 90 million PBMCs were counted, and genomic DNA was extracted using the QIAamp DNA Blood Mini kit. After blood collection by leukapheresis, PBMCs were isolated using Ficoll-Histopaque density gradient centrifugation and then cryopreserved in the vapor phase of liquid nitrogen. The sequencing sample was made of PBMCs. Recombination joined TRBV9 with TRBJ2-1; the central 8 bases match TRBD1. The sequence was obtained from a woman in her 40s in good health. Some clones in this sample may be carry-over from other donors' samples. The nucleotides are TGTGCCAGCAGCCCACGGACAGGGACCTACAATGAGCAGTTCTTC. It encodes CASSPRTGTYNEQFF.